This T cell receptor beta chain is from a study of long-term antiretroviral therapy in people with HIV. Samples were assayed with immunoSEQ v3.0 at survey level. The method was immunoSEQ multiplex PCR; TCRdb's version includes in-frame clones alone and lacks a portion of them. The table lists around 34,000 clones, over 80% of them singletons. CDR3 length: 15 amino acids. CDR1 and CDR2 (germline): SGHVS, FQNEAQ. Trimming removed 5 bases from V and 1 base from J, with 12 bases in between. The V call is TRBV7-8, the J call TRBJ1-3; unclear D gene. The clonotype originates from a man younger than 30 with HIV. The specimen was unsorted PBMCs, collected 1.5 years after starting antiretroviral therapy. The CDR3 loop reads CASSPNSRSGNTIYF. CDR3 sequence (DNA): TGTGCCAGCAGCCCCAATTCCCGTTCTGGAAACACCATATATTTT.